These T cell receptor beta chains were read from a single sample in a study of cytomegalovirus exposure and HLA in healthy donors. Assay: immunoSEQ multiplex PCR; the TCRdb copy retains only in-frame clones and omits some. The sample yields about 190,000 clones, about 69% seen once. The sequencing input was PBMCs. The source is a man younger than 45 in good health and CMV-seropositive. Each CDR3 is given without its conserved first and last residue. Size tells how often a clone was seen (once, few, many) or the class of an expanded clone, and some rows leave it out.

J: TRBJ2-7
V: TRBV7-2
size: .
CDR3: ASSLVSGGDTYEQY

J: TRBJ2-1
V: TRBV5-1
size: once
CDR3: ASSDGAHNNEQF

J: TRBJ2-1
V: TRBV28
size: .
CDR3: ASSPTLAGGQFNEQF

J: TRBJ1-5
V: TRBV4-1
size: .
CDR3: ASSQDPDQPQH

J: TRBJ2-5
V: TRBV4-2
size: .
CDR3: ASRLLGGEETQY

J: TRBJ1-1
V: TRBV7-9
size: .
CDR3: ASSTMTGVTEAF

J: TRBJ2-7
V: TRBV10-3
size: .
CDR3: ATTLAGGSYEQY

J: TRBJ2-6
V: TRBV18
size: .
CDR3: ASSQLEAGANVLT

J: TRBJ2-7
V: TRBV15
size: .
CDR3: ATSRDRGGGLPQQY

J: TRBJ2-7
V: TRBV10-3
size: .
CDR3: AISEVGRYYEQY

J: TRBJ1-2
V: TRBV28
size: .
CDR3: ASSARDTGVNGYT

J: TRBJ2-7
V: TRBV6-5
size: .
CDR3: ASSQGPYEQY

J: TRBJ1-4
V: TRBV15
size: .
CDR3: ATSPDGANEKLF

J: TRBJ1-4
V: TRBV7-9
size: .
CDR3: ASSRPRTGLEKLF

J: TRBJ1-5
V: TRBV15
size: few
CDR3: ATSRDQGSGNQPQH

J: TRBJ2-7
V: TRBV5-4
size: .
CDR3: ASSLRQGARNEQY

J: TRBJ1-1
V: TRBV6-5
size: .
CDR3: ASSYSNSMNTEAF

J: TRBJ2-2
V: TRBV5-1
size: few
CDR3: ASSLDQSNTGELF

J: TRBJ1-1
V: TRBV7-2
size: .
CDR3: ASSLSGNPEAF

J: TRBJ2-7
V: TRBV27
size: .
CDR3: ASSLPGTYPYEQY

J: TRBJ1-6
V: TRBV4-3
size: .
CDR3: ASSQANQWASPLH

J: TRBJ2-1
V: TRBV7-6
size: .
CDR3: ASSSIGGSSNEQF

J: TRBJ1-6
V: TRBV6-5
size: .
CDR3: ASSYVGQRNSPLH

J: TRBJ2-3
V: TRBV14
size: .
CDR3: ASSRRVRERGSTDTQY

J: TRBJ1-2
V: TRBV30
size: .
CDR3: AWSVPSGQGKTFGYGYT

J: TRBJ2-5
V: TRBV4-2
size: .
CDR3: ASRQEEYKETQY

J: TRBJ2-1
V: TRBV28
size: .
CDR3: ASGSFLAGGYDEQF

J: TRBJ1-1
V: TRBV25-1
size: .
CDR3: ASSLTGNTEAF

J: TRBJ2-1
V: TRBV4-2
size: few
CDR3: ASSGVAGPYNEQF